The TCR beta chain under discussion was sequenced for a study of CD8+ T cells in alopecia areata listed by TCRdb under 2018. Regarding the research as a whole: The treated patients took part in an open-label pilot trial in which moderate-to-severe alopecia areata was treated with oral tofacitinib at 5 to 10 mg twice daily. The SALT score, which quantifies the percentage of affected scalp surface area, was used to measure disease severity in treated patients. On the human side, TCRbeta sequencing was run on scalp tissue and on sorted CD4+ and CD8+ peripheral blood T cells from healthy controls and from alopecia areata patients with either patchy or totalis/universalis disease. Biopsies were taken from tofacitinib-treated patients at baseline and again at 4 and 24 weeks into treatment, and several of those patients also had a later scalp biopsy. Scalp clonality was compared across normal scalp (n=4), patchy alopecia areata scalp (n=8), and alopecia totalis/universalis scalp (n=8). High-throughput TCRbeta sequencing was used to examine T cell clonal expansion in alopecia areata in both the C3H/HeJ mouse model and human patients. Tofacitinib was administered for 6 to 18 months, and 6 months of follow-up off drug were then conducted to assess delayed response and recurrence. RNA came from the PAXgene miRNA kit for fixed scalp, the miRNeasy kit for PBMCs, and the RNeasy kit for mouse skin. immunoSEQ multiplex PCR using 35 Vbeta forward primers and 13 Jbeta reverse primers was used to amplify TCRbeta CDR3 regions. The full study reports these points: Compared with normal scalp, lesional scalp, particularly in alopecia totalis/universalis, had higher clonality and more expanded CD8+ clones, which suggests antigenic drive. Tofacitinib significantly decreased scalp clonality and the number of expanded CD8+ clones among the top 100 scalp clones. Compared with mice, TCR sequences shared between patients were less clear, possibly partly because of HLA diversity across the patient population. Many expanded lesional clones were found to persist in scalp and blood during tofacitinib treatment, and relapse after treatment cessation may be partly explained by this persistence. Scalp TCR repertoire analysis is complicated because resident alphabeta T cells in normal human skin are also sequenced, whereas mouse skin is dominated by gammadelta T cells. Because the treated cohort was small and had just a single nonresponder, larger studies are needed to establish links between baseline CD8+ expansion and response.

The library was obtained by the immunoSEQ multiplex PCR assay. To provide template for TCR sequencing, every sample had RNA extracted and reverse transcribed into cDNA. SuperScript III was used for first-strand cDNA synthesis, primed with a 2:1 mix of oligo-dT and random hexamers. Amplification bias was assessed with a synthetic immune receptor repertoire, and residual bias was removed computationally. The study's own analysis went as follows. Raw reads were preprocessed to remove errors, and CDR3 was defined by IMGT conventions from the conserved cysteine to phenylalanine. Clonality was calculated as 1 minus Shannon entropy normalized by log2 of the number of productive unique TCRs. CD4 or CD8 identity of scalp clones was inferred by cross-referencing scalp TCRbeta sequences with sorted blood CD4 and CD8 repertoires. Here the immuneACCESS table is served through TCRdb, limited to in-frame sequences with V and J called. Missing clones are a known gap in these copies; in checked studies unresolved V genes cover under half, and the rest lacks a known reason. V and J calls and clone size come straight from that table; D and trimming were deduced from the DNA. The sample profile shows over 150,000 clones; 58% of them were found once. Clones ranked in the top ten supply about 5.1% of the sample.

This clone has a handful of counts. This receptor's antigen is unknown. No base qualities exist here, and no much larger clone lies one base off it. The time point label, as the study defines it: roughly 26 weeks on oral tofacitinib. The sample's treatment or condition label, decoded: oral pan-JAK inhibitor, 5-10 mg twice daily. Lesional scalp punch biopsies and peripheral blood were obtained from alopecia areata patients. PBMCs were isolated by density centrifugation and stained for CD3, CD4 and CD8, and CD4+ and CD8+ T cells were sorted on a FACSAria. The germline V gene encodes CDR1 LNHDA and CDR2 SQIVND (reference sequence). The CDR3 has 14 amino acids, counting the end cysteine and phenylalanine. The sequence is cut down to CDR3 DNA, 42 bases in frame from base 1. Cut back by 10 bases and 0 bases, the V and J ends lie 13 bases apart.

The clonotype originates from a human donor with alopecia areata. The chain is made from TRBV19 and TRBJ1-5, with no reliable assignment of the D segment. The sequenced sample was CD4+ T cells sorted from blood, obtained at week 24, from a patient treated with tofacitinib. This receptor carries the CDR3 CATLPRNSNQPQHF. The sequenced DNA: TGTGCCACCCTTCCAAGGAATAGCAATCAGCCCCAGCATTTT.